These 21 T cell receptor beta chains were sequenced from one sample in a study of T cell responses to AZD1222 COVID-19 vaccine. Repertoires were generated with immunoSEQ multiplex PCR, while TCRdb's copy carries only in-frame clones and drops some. The repertoire holds 100,000 to 150,000 clones, with roughly 90% as singletons. The input for sequencing was peripheral blood, taken on day 0 of AZD1222 vaccination. The source of these receptors is an adult in good health.

V gene TRBV7-9 combines with J gene TRBJ1-1, with D possibly TRBD1 on 5 matching bases. The CDR3 loop spans 16 amino acids. The ends were cut back, 5 bases at V and 1 base at J, with 17 bases in the middle. Germline CDR1 and CDR2: SEHNR and FQNEAQ (reference sequence). In nucleotides, the CDR3 is TGTGCCAGCAGCGAAATAGGGGAGACACGGAACACTGAAGCTTTCTTT. Its protein is CASSEIGETRNTEAFF.

The chain carries TRBV4-3 and TRBJ1-4; no firm D call. The CDR3 runs to 15 residues. Germline values: CDR1 LGHNA, CDR2 YSLEER. V lost 5 bases, J lost 5 bases, and 15 bases lay in between. The CDR3 is CASSTGDQFNEKLFF. Here the CDR3 DNA reads TGCGCCAGCAGCACTGGAGACCAATTCAATGAAAAACTGTTTTTT.

The chain is built from TRBV7-9 and TRBJ2-7; D unclear. V lost 5 bases, J lost 3 bases, and 14 bases lay in between. This CDR3 has 14 amino acids. Germline V gene lookup returns CDR1 SEHNR and CDR2 FQNEAQ (reference sequence). CDR3 in amino acids: CASSTSGLYYEQYF. CDR3 coding DNA: TGTGCCAGCAGCACCTCAGGTCTCTACTACGAGCAGTACTTC.

This rearrangement joins TRBV5-4 to TRBJ1-3, with a weak D call TRBD1 (5 bases). The CDR3 is 15 amino acids. Germline values: CDR1 SGHNT, CDR2 YYREEE (reference sequence). V dropped 0 bases and J dropped 7 bases, with 14 bases sitting between them. CDR3 sequence reads: CASSLGPREANTIYF. CDR3 in DNA: TGTGCCAGCAGCTTGGGACCCAGGGAGGCGAACACCATATATTTT.

This chain connects TRBV7-3 to TRBJ1-2, with unresolved D. Germline CDR1 SGHTA, CDR2 FQGTGA. Trimming pared 5 bases from V and 2 bases from J, leaving 18 bases between. CDR3 length: 16 amino acids. In DNA, the CDR3 is TGTGCCAGCAGCCAGGACCCAACCAGAAGAAACTATGGCTACACCTTC. It specifies CASSQDPTRRNYGYTF.

The chain carries TRBV11-2 and TRBJ2-2; the D is unclear. Deletions cut 2 bases from V and 9 bases from J, with 16 bases between. Germline V gene data show CDR1 as SGHAT and CDR2 as FQNNGV. The CDR3 contains 15 residues. The CDR3 loop is CASSLSQETPWELFF. The CDR3 DNA reads TGTGCCAGCAGCTTAAGTCAGGAGACACCCTGGGAGCTGTTTTTT.

The V gene is TRBV3-1 (or the pseudogene TRBV3-2), the J gene TRBJ1-1; D gene uncertain. V shed 1 base and J shed 11 bases, with 11 bases lying between them. CDR3 size: 12 residues. Germline-derived CDR1 and CDR2 are LGHDT and YNNKEL (reference sequence). CDR3 loop: CASSQGAPWAFF. The CDR3 bases are TGTGCCAGCAGCCAAGGTGCCCCGTGGGCTTTCTTT.

This chain links TRBV7-2 with TRBJ2-1; D gene unclear. The CDR3 totals 14 residues. Per the germline V gene, CDR1 is SGHTA and CDR2 is FQGNSA. The ends were cut back, 8 bases at V and 3 bases at J, with 14 bases in the middle. CDR3 region: CASAKQLLYNEQFF. In nucleotides, the CDR3 is TGTGCCAGCGCAAAACAGCTTCTCTACAATGAGCAGTTCTTC.

J is TRBJ2-7 and V is TRBV29-1; 7 bases match TRBD1. V trimming: 7 bases; J trimming: 0 bases; junction bases outside the gene matches: 15. Germline loops: CDR1 SQVTM, CDR2 ANQGSEA. The CDR3 totals 16 residues. Here the CDR3 reads CSASGEMGQFSYEQYF. In DNA, the CDR3 is TGCAGCGCCTCTGGCGAGATGGGACAGTTCTCCTACGAGCAGTACTTC.

V usage is TRBV6-5 and J usage is TRBJ1-1, with D perhaps matching TRBD1 (5 bases). Germline V gene lookup returns CDR1 MNHEY and CDR2 SVGAGI. CDR3 length equals 12 residues. Trimming took off 5 bases at V and 4 bases at J, with 8 bases between the two ends. Here the CDR3 DNA reads TGTGCCAGCAGTCATGACAGCACTGAAGCTTTCTTT. Encoded protein: CASSHDSTEAFF.

The table lists this clone with a count of one. The chain is built from TRBV18 and TRBJ2-2; 13 bases are a match to TRBD2. CDR3 length equals 17 residues. Trimming cost V 0 bases and J 4 bases; bases outside gene matches: 2. Per germline, CDR1 KGHSH and CDR2 LQKENI. DNA for the CDR3: TGTGCCAGCTCACCACCAGGACTAGCGGGAGTCACCGGGGAGCTGTTTTTT. Translated: CASSPPGLAGVTGELFF.

This rearrangement joins TRBV4-2 to TRBJ1-2; 7 bases line up with TRBD1. The CDR3 spans 15 residues. The ends lost 1 base at V and 3 bases at J; junction bases unmatched: 5. The germline V gene encodes CDR1 LGHNA and CDR2 YNFKEQ. In DNA, the CDR3 is TGTGCCAGCAGCCAAGTAGGGACAGTGGACTATGGCTACACCTTC. This encodes CASSQVGTVDYGYTF.

The chain employs TRBV20-1 and TRBJ2-2, with a tentative D call TRBD1 (5 bases). There are 16 residues in the CDR3. Germline CDR1 and CDR2: DFQATT and SNEGSKA (reference sequence). V was cut by 3 bases and J by 1 base, with 15 bases left in between. This CDR3 is CSASLIATGNTGELFF. CDR3 DNA sequence: TGCAGTGCTAGTCTAATAGCAACAGGGAACACCGGGGAGCTGTTTTTT.

This clone occurred a few times. The V and J genes are TRBV5-1 and TRBJ2-2, with D uncertain. Trimming cost V 3 bases and J 2 bases, with 8 bases left between them. This CDR3 spans 14 amino acids. Germline CDR1 SGHRS, CDR2 YFSETQ. CDR3 nucleotide sequence: TGCGCCAGCAGCTCGTCGCGAAACACCGGGGAGCTGTTTTTT. Protein product: CASSSSRNTGELFF.

This clone was seen a single time. The chain is built from TRBV5-4 and TRBJ2-5, with D possibly being TRBD1 (5 bases). Germline loops: CDR1 SGHNT, CDR2 YYREEE (reference sequence). Trimming shortened V by 1 base and J by 2 bases, and 12 bases separated the two germline ends. The CDR3 is made up of 15 amino acids. The CDR3 bases are TGTGCCAGCAGCTTGTTCCAGCAGGGACAAGAGACCCAGTACTTC. Its translation: CASSLFQQGQETQYF.

V is TRBV21-1 and J is TRBJ1-1. TRBV21-1 is a documented pseudogene. The CDR3 runs to 13 residues. DNA of the CDR3: TGTGCCAGCAGCAAGGGAAAAGGGAATGAAGCTTTCTTT. The encoded protein is CASSKGKGNEAFF.

The chain combines TRBV19 with TRBJ1-2; D may be TRBD1 (6 bases). The CDR3 runs 14 residues. CDR1 is LNHDA, CDR2 SQIVND, per germline (reference sequence). With 2 bases removed from V and 5 bases from J, the gap between germline ends came to 12 bases. In DNA, the CDR3 is TGTGCCAGTAGTATATGGAACAGGGCATATGGCTACACCTTC. Translation: CASSIWNRAYGYTF.

This clone appeared once. The chain uses TRBV7-8 and TRBJ1-3, with 8 bases aligning to TRBD1. The CDR3 totals 14 residues. CDR1 SGHVS and CDR2 FQNEAQ come from the germline V gene. V gave up 3 bases and J gave up 3 bases; unmatched junction bases: 1. Here the CDR3 reads CASSLTGDGNTIYF. The CDR3 region has the DNA TGTGCCAGCAGCTTGACAGGGGATGGAAACACCATATATTTT. Full variable domain (missing parts from reference TRBV7-8 and TRBJ1-3): GAGVSQSPRYKVAKRGQDVALRCDPISGHVSLFWYQQALGQGPEFLTYFQNEAQLDKSGLPSDRFFAERPEGSVSTLKIQRTQQEDSAVYLCASSLTGDGNTIYFGEGSWLTVV.

The V call is TRBV7-2, the J call TRBJ1-2; D not certain. The CDR3 spans 16 residues. Germline assignment: CDR1 SGHTA and CDR2 FQGNSA. Trimming pared 1 base from V and 0 bases from J, leaving 12 bases between. CDR3 in amino acids: CASSLGARGSNYGYTF. As DNA, the CDR3 is TGTGCCAGCAGCTTAGGGGCCCGGGGATCTAACTATGGCTACACCTTC.

This clone has only one observation. The J gene is TRBJ1-3, the V gene TRBV12-3 or TRBV12-4; D is ambiguous. V dropped 2 bases and J dropped 0 bases, with 2 bases sitting between them. The CDR3 runs 13 residues. CDR3 amino acids: CASSLRSGNTIYF. In DNA, the CDR3 is TGTGCCAGCAGTTTACGCTCTGGAAACACCATATATTTT.

The rearrangement uses TRBV5-1 and TRBJ1-2; tentative D call: TRBD1 (6 bases). Germline values: CDR1 SGHRS, CDR2 YFSETQ. V was clipped by 4 bases and J by 2 bases, with 15 bases between them. This CDR3 region has 15 residues. CDR3 nucleotide sequence: TGCGCCAGCAGCCAAAACAGGGATCCAAACTATGGCTACACCTTC. This codes for CASSQNRDPNYGYTF.